This T cell receptor (beta chain) was profiled in a study of Graves' ophthalmopathy and Graves' hyperthyroidism. This clonotype was recorded many times. The CDR3 is 15 residues long. CDR1 is LGHNA, CDR2 YNFKEQ, per germline. The germline V and J ends were trimmed by 1 base and 0 bases, with 9 bases remaining between them. RNA transcripts provided the template for amplifying TCR beta CDR3 regions. First-round RT-PCR used HTBI primers; second-round multiplex PCR followed. TCRdb itself ran the multiplex PCR reads through MiXCR, one entry per CDR3 protein. The repertoire holds 560,000 or so distinct CDR3 sequences, with roughly 39% as singletons.

This receptor was identified in an adult man with Graves' hyperthyroidism. Sequenced material: peripheral blood or thyroid tissue (not recorded which). V is TRBV4-2 and J is TRBJ1-1; D gene uncertain. CDR3 nucleotides: TGTGCCAGCAGCCAAGGCGTTACTATGAACACTGAAGCTTTCTTT. It translates to CASSQGVTMNTEAFF.